Listed below are T cell receptor beta chains from one sample, sequenced in a study of T cell changes during pregnancy in multiple sclerosis. TCRdb's table, derived via immunoSEQ multiplex PCR, lists solely in-frame clones and lacks some. The sample carries 75,000 to 95,000 clones, approximately 90% recorded once. The source was peripheral blood, collected in the first trimester of pregnancy. The origin of the receptors is a female donor in good health, enrolled as a control in a pregnancy study. CDR3s include the opening cysteine and the closing phenylalanine or tryptophan. A D gene is named only where the DNA matches it firmly. Not every row has a clone size; where given, it reads once, few, many or a size class.

>TRBJ1-5|.|TRBV10-1|.|12
CASREKRQPQHF
TGCGCCAGCAGGGAGAAACGGCAGCCCCAGCATTTT
>TRBJ1-2|.|TRBV4-1|.|17
CASSQGAARGLGYGYTF
TGCGCCAGCAGCCAAGGCGCTGCGAGGGGGTTGGGCTATGGCTACACCTTC
>TRBJ1-2|.|TRBV2|.|12
CASSEQGNGYTF
TGTGCCAGCAGTGAACAGGGAAATGGCTACACCTTC
>TRBJ2-1|.|TRBV15|.|12
CATNRGGNEQFF
TGTGCCACCAACCGAGGCGGGAATGAGCAGTTCTTC
>TRBJ2-1|.|TRBV4-3|TRBD2|16
CASSHVGLAGGHEQFF
TGCGCCAGCAGCCACGTGGGACTAGCGGGGGGGCATGAGCAGTTCTTC
>TRBJ1-2|.|TRBV7-9|TRBD1|14
CASSLEGGSYGYTF
TGTGCCAGCAGCTTAGAAGGGGGCTCCTATGGCTACACCTTC
>TRBJ2-7|.|TRBV11-1|.|15
CASSLGRSPLYEQYF
TGTGCCAGCAGCTTAGGGAGAAGCCCACTATACGAGCAGTACTTC
>TRBJ2-3|.|TRBV29-1|.|14
CSVEEDSNTDTQYF
TGCAGCGTTGAAGAGGACTCCAACACAGATACGCAGTATTTT
>TRBJ2-5|.|TRBV6-5|TRBD1|15
CASSYPGQGSWTQYF
TGTGCCAGCAGTTACCCCGGACAGGGTAGTTGGACCCAGTACTTC
>TRBJ2-3|.|TRBV6-5|TRBD2|13
CASSSGGAYTQYF
TGTGCCAGCAGTTCCGGGGGGGCCTATACGCAGTATTTT
>TRBJ1-2|.|TRBV10-3|.|13
CAISEYPGYGYTF
TGTGCCATCAGTGAGTACCCGGGCTATGGCTACACCTTC
>TRBJ1-2|.|TRBV4-3|TRBD1|17
CASSQEGDRGVVYGYTF
TGCGCCAGCAGCCAAGAGGGGGACAGGGGAGTTGTATATGGCTACACCTTC
>TRBJ1-1|.|TRBV20-1|TRBD1|11
CSASRGPVAFF
TGCAGTGCTTCCAGGGGGCCCGTAGCTTTCTTT
>TRBJ2-7|.|TRBV4-3|TRBD1|15
CASSRTGTGGGEQYF
TGCGCCAGCAGCCGCACCGGGACAGGGGGCGGCGAGCAGTACTTC
>TRBJ2-1|.|TRBV2|TRBD1|14
CASSERTGRNEQFF
TGTGCCAGCAGTGAGCGGACAGGGCGCAATGAGCAGTTCTTC
>TRBJ2-4|.|TRBV6-1|.|14
CASSLGLAKNIQYF
TGTGCCAGCAGTTTGGGACTAGCCAAAAACATTCAGTACTTC
>TRBJ1-4|few|TRBV2|TRBD1|13
CASGGQPHEKLFF
TGTGCCAGCGGGGGACAGCCTCATGAAAAACTGTTTTTT
>TRBJ1-2|.|TRBV29-1|TRBD1|14
CSVLGQQTNYGYTF
TGCAGCGTATTGGGACAGCAGACTAACTATGGCTACACCTTC
>TRBJ1-1|.|TRBV5-8|TRBD1|14
CASSLTGAGTEAFF
TGTGCCAGCAGCTTAACAGGGGCCGGGACTGAAGCTTTCTTT
>TRBJ1-5|.|TRBV4-1|.|14
CASSHGQTNQPQHF
TGCGCCAGCAGCCATGGACAGACCAATCAGCCCCAGCATTTT
>TRBJ2-2|few|TRBV4-1|TRBD2|16
CASSPRGGGYTGELFF
TGCGCCAGCAGCCCGCGGGGGGGAGGGTACACCGGGGAGCTGTTTTTT
>TRBJ2-7|.|TRBV4-3|TRBD1|16
CASSQEPRDRSYEQYF
TGCGCCAGCAGCCAAGAACCCCGGGACAGAAGTTACGAGCAGTACTTC
>TRBJ2-2|.|TRBV6-6|.|13
CASSYGSPGELFF
TGTGCCAGCAGTTACGGCAGTCCCGGGGAGCTGTTTTTT
>TRBJ2-1|.|TRBV7-3|TRBD2|16
CASSGGLAVSYNEQFF
TGTGCCAGCAGCGGGGGACTAGCGGTTTCCTACAATGAGCAGTTCTTC
>TRBJ1-2|.|TRBV7-9|.|13
CASSPEAIPGYTF
TGTGCCAGCAGTCCGGAGGCAATTCCGGGCTACACCTTC
>TRBJ2-1|.|TRBV27|.|14
CASSLGGAHNEQFF
TGTGCCAGCAGTTTAGGGGGCGCCCACAATGAGCAGTTCTTC
>TRBJ1-6|.|TRBV4-1|.|15
CASSQDGSGDSPLHF
TGCGCCAGCAGCCAAGATGGGTCAGGGGATTCACCCCTCCACTTT